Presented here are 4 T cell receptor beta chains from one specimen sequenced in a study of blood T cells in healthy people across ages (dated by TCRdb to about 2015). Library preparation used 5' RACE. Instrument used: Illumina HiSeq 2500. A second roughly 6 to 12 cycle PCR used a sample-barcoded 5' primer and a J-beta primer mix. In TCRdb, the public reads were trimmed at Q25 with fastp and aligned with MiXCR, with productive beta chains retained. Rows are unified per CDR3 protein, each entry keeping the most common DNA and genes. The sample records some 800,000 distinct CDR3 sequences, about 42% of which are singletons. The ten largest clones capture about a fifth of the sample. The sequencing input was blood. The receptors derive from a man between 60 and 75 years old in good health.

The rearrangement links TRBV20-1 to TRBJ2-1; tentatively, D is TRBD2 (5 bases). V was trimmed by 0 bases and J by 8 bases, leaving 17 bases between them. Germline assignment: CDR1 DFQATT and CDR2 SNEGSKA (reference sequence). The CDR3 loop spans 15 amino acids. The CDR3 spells CSARDHSEWGDEQFF. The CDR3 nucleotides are TGCAGTGCTAGAGATCATTCGGAGTGGGGAGATGAGCAGTTCTTC.

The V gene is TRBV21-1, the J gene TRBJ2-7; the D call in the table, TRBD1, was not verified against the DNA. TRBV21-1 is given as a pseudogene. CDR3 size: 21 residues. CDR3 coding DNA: TGTGCCAGCAGCATCGAAGTGGGGGCGAAACGACGACGGGTTGACTGCTACGAGCAGTACTTC. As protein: CASSIEVGAKRRRVDCYEQYF.

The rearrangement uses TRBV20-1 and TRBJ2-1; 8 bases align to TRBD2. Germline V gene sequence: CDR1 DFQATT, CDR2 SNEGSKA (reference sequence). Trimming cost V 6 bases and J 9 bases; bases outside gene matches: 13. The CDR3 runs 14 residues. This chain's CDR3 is CSAGVAGGAGEQFF. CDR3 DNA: TGCAGTGCGGGTGTTGCGGGGGGCGCTGGTGAGCAGTTCTTC.

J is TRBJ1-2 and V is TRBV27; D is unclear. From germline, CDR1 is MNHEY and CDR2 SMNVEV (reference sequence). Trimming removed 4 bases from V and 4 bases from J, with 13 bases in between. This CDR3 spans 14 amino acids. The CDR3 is CASSSRAAGYGYTF. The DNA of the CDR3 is TGTGCCAGCAGTTCACGGGCCGCGGGCTATGGCTACACCTTC.